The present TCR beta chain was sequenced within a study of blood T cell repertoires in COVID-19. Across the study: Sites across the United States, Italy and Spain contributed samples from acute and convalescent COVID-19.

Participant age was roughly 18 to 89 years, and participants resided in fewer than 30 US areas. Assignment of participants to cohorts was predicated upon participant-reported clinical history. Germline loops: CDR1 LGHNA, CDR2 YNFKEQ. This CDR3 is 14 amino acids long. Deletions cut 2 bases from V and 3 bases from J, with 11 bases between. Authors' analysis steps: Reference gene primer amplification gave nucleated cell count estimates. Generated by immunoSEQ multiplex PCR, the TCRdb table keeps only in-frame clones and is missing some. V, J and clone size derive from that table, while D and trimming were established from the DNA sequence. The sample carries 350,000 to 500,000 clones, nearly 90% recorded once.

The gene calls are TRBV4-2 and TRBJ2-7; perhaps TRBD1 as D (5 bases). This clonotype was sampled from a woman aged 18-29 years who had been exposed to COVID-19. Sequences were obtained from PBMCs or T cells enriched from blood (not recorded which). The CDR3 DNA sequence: TGTGCCAGCAGCCAACAGGCCAGGGACTACGAGCAGTACTTC. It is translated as CASSQQARDYEQYF.